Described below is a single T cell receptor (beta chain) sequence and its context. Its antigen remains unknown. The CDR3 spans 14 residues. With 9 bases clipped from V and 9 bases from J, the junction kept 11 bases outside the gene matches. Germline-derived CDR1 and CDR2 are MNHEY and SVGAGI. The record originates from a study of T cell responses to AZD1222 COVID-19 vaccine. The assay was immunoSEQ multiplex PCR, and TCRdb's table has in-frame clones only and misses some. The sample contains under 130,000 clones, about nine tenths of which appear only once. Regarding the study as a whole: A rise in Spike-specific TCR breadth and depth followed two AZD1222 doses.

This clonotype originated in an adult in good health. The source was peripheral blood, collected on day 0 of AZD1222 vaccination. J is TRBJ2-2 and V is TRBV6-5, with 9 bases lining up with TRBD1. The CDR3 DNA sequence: TGTGCCAGTCGCGGGGACAGGGCTCCCCGGGAGCTGTTTTTT. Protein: CASRGDRAPRELFF.